Sequencing of this T cell receptor beta chain was carried out in a study of T cell responses to AZD1222 COVID-19 vaccine. V dropped 6 bases and J dropped 5; count of bases not matched to a gene: 8. CDR1 and CDR2 from the germline V gene are SEHNR and FQNEAQ (reference sequence). The CDR3 runs to 14 residues. The repertoire was sequenced with immunoSEQ multiplex PCR; TCRdb's copy has only in-frame clones and lacks some. Counted here are over 100,000 clones, approximately 85% occurring once; the ten biggest clones make up 7.9%. Regarding this clone: Antigen: not known.

General study points: Spike-specific TCR breadth and depth both grew after two AZD1222 doses. Donors skewed white British and female; clonal diversity was possibly underestimated. Spike-spanning, vaccine-associated CD4 TCRs were dominant at 160-218 and 743-854.

Sequenced here: peripheral blood, sampled 28 days after the second dose of the MenACWY control vaccine. The chain joins TRBV7-9 to TRBJ1-1; 8 nucleotides line up with TRBD1. The TCR comes from an adult who received the MenACWY meningococcal vaccine as a control. The DNA of the CDR3 is TGTGCCAGCAGGGACGGACAGGGAATAACTGAAGCTTTCTTT. It is translated as CASRDGQGITEAFF.